The sequence of this T cell receptor (beta chain) was determined in a study of vaccination and CD4 T cells after COVID-19 (dated by TCRdb to the early 2020s). Regarding the study in general: Six males and four females were included in the convalescent cohort, with two Hispanic individuals, seven Caucasians, two Asians and one multiracial person represented. Each participant got two doses of either the Pfizer-BioNTech BNT162b2 vaccine (n=8) or the Moderna mRNA-1273 vaccine (n=2). Post-COVID blood samples were collected from convalescent patients a median of roughly 100 days after diagnosis, with a range of roughly 30 to 161 days. Post-vaccine blood samples were collected a median of approximately 68 days after the second vaccine dose, ranging from roughly 13 to 250 days. For stimulating the cultures, overlapping spike peptide pools were used, derived from SARS-CoV-2 as well as from the common cold coronaviruses HCoV-NL63, HCoV-OC43 and HCoV-229E. Control cultures received a CEFX viral epitope pool as the positive control, an HIV-1 Nef peptide pool as the negative control, or no peptide. The spike-specific CD4+ TCR repertoire was compared before and after mRNA vaccination in ten to eleven COVID-19 convalescent patients and several infection-naive healthy vaccine recipients.

Broad study findings and their caveats: In convalescent patients, a median approximately 86% of post-vaccine SARS-CoV-2-reactive clones were detected only after vaccination, and vaccine-specific priming was suggested by this finding. Of the vaccine-specific clones in convalescent patients, 304 of 307, or nearly all, reacted only to SARS-CoV-2 spike and did not cross-react with common cold coronaviruses. Although the median number of SARS-CoV-2-reactive clonotypes went up from roughly 22 after infection to some 40 after vaccination, the increase was not significant. The number of convalescent patients in the study was relatively small, and the study did not examine early timepoints following natural infection.

Of note for this clonotype: The target of this receptor is not known. Nothing much larger sits one base from this clone, and base qualities are not available.

Library preparation used PCR. At the Johns Hopkins FTIC core, DNA from the cultured CD4+ T cells underwent TCR sequencing with the Oncomine TCR Beta short-read assay. The QIAamp micro DNA kit was used to extract genomic DNA from the cultured CD4+ T cells. Oncomine TCR Beta libraries from cultured CD4+ T cells were pooled using unique dual indexes and sequenced on an Illumina iSeq 100. Per the original workflow: Non-productive sequences were removed, and CDR3s not starting with C, not ending with F or W, or shorter than 7 amino acids were discarded. The MANAFEST web application identified antigen-specific clonotypes by comparing peptide-stimulated wells against reference wells and other culture wells. Positive clones required FDR below 0.05, an odds ratio above 5, and productive frequency above 0.1% in at least two of three replicate wells. Cross-reactive clonotypes were defined as significantly expanded in both SARS-CoV-2 spike wells and at least one common cold coronavirus spike condition. Levenshtein distances (stringdist) and unrooted phylogenetic trees (ape) in R version 3.6.1 were used to assess CDR3 homology. In-frame beta chains were kept once TCRdb had trimmed the public reads at Q25 with fastp and called clones with MiXCR. All rows with the same CDR3 protein become a single entry with the most common DNA and genes. The V and J calls, along with clone size, are taken from TCRdb and not from the paper's own processing. This sample comprises around 16,000 distinct CDR3 sequences, 75% of them detected only once. The ten most abundant clones make up over 9% of the sample.

The treatment or condition label of this sample denotes: 10-day PBMC culture with coronavirus spike peptide pools or control peptides (ViraFEST assay). To expand antigen-specific T cells with peptide pools and then pick out the expanded clonotypes through TCR sequencing, the study relied on the ViraFEST assay. Negative nucleocapsid antibody tests taken both before and after vaccination confirmed that the healthy vaccine recipients had no prior SARS-CoV-2 infection. Each well held approximately 2 million PBMCs cultured in IMDM containing around 5% human AB serum and 10 IU/ml IL-2, with about 9.4 ug/ml peptide pools added. On days 3 and 7, half of the culture medium was replaced with fresh IL-2-containing medium. After roughly 11 days of culture, CD4+ T cells were isolated by negative selection with the EasySep CD4+ T cell isolation kit. PBMCs were separated from whole blood using Ficoll-Paque Plus gradient centrifugation and then either used fresh or cryopreserved at -140C. Each culture condition was generally run in triplicate wells.

The sample consisted of CD4+ T cells from blood, cultured in vitro, taken after SARS-CoV-2 vaccination. The receptor was isolated from a human donor who received a COVID-19 vaccine.

The DNA is as follows: TGTGCCACCAGTGACTCGGACAGGTTTAATGAAAAACTGTTTTTT. This yields the protein CATSDSDRFNEKLFF. Recombination connected TRBV24-1 to TRBJ1-4; 7 junctional bases match TRBD1. Germline trimming: 4 bases from V, 4 bases from J; junction bases outside gene matches: 5. As encoded in the germline V gene, CDR1 is KGHDR while CDR2 is SFDVKD. The CDR3 runs 15 residues from the cysteine to the phenylalanine. Here the CDR3 DNA is all that survives: 45 bases in frame from base 1.